This T cell receptor (beta chain) stems from a study of blood T cell repertoires in COVID-19. Trimming at V came to 4 bases and at J to 11 bases, leaving 9 bases not matched to a gene. Per germline, CDR1 SGHTS and CDR2 YDEGEE. This CDR3 region has 14 residues. Some clones are missing from TCRdb's copy, which holds only in-frame ones; the method was immunoSEQ multiplex PCR. The table shows 200,000 to 300,000 clones, with more than 75% occurring only once. V usage is TRBV5-8 and J usage is TRBJ1-5; 10 bases are a match to TRBD1. The receptor was isolated from a woman aged 18-30 years who had recovered from COVID-19. The sequencing input was PBMCs or T cells enriched from blood (not recorded which). CDR3 amino acids: CASSRDRGIWAQHF. The CDR3 DNA reads as TGTGCCAGCAGCCGGGACAGGGGTATTTGGGCCCAGCATTTT. The full variable domain, in which reference TRBV5-8 and TRBJ1-5 provide the parts outside the CDR3, is EAGVTQSPTHLIKTRGQQATLRCSPISGHTSVYWYQQALGLGLQFLLWYDEGEERNRGNFPPRFSGRQFPNYSSELNVNALELEDSALYLCASSRDRGIWAQHFGDGTRLSIL.